This is a list of T cell receptor beta chains from one sample in a study of cytomegalovirus exposure and HLA in healthy donors. The assay was immunoSEQ multiplex PCR, and TCRdb's table has in-frame clones only and misses some. The repertoire holds approximately 150,000 clones, with approximately 65% as singletons. Sequencing was done on a sample of PBMCs. The receptors stem from a woman aged 55-69 years in good health and CMV-seronegative. The CDR3 runs from the conserved cysteine through the conserved F or W. D genes are given only for firm matches. Clone size is shown for a subset of rows, as once, few, many or a class of expanded clone.

cdr3_length,v_call,j_call,d_call,clone_size,cdr3_aa,cdr3_nt
11,TRBV10-3,TRBJ2-1,NA,NA,CAISETDEQFF,TGTGCCATCAGTGAGACAGATGAGCAGTTCTTC
14,TRBV7-2,TRBJ2-2,NA,few,CASSPLRNTGELFF,TGTGCCAGCAGCCCCCTACGGAACACCGGGGAGCTGTTTTTT
15,TRBV6-5,TRBJ2-3,NA,NA,CASSYSFEMTDTQYF,TGTGCCAGCAGTTACTCCTTTGAGATGACAGATACGCAGTATTTT
20,TRBV19,TRBJ2-7,TRBD2,NA,CASSRTGTSLLADSSYEQYF,TGTGCCAGTAGTAGAACCGGGACATCCTTACTAGCGGATAGCTCCTACGAGCAGTACTTC
15,TRBV4-3,TRBJ2-7,NA,NA,CASSQDQYTPGEQYF,TGCGCCAGCAGCCAAGATCAGTATACCCCTGGCGAGCAGTACTTC
15,TRBV27,TRBJ2-5,TRBD1,NA,CASALSDRGSETQYF,TGTGCCAGCGCCTTATCGGACAGGGGGTCAGAGACCCAGTACTTC
14,TRBV28,TRBJ1-2,TRBD1,NA,CANSPGGTGYGYTF,TGTGCCAACTCGCCAGGGGGGACAGGGTATGGCTACACCTTC
13,TRBV2,TRBJ2-5,NA,NA,CASSAGTRETQYF,TGTGCCAGCAGTGCCGGGACACGCGAGACCCAGTACTTC
17,TRBV27,TRBJ1-6,NA,NA,CASSFLMTGLVRSPLHF,TGTGCCAGCAGTTTCCTAATGACAGGATTGGTGAGGTCACCCCTCCACTTT
14,TRBV4-1,TRBJ2-7,NA,NA,CASSQEKRSYEQYF,TGCGCCAGCAGCCAAGAGAAGCGCTCCTACGAGCAGTACTTC
17,TRBV28,TRBJ2-3,TRBD1,NA,CASSLSRGQGQTDTQYF,TGTGCCAGCAGTTTATCCCGGGGACAGGGTCAGACAGATACGCAGTATTTT
17,TRBV7-9,TRBJ2-2,TRBD2,few,CASSAGGLAGDIGELFF,TGTGCCAGCAGCGCGGGGGGACTAGCGGGAGATATCGGGGAGCTGTTTTTT
13,TRBV9,TRBJ2-5,NA,NA,CASSVGGSETQYF,TGTGCCAGCAGCGTAGGTGGGAGCGAGACCCAGTACTTC
17,TRBV4-3,TRBJ1-4,NA,few,CASSQLLGRAANEKLFF,TGCGCCAGCAGCCAACTCCTGGGGAGGGCAGCTAATGAAAAACTGTTTTTT
12,TRBV2,TRBJ2-3,TRBD2,NA,CASGRGRDTQYF,TGTGCCTCCGGGAGGGGAAGGGATACGCAGTATTTT
16,TRBV19,TRBJ1-2,NA,NA,CASSIDRNRAGYGYTF,TGTGCCAGTAGTATAGATCGGAACAGGGCAGGCTATGGCTACACCTTC
20,TRBV2,TRBJ2-3,NA,few,CASSETRPLRAVRRTDTQYF,TGTGCCAGCAGTGAAACCCGCCCCTTACGAGCCGTCCGCCGCACAGATACGCAGTATTTT
11,TRBV10-1,TRBJ1-2,NA,NA,CASNNRDGYTF,TGCGCCAGCAACAACAGGGATGGCTACACCTTC
15,TRBV5-1,TRBJ2-7,TRBD2,once,CASSRDSGAPYEQYF,TGCGCCAGCAGCCGGGATAGCGGGGCCCCCTACGAGCAGTACTTC
15,TRBV6-5,TRBJ2-1,TRBD2,NA,CASRETSGRHNEQFF,TGTGCCAGCAGGGAGACTAGCGGGAGGCATAATGAGCAGTTCTTC
17,TRBV5-4,TRBJ2-2,TRBD2,few,CASSSGLLAGGTGELFF,TGTGCCAGCAGCTCGGGGCTATTAGCGGGAGGGACCGGGGAGCTGTTTTTT
15,TRBV5-5,TRBJ1-5,TRBD1,NA,CASSLRGQMDQPQHF,TGTGCCAGCAGCCTAAGGGGACAGATGGATCAGCCCCAGCATTTT
14,TRBV6-5,TRBJ2-3,NA,few,CASSNLLMTDTQYF,TGTGCCAGCAGCAACTTACTGATGACAGATACGCAGTATTTT
11,TRBV20-1,TRBJ1-1,NA,NA,CSAARGPEAFF,TGCAGTGCTGCCCGAGGGCCTGAAGCTTTCTTT
16,TRBV5-1,TRBJ2-5,TRBD2,NA,CASSLAGGGLQETQYF,TGCGCCAGCAGCCTAGCGGGGGGGGGCCTCCAAGAGACCCAGTACTTC
13,TRBV6-5,TRBJ1-5,NA,few,CASSKTVGQPQHF,TGTGCCAGCAGTAAGACAGTAGGACAGCCCCAGCATTTT